The present entry profiles one T cell receptor (beta chain) with its context. The sample comes from a study of cytomegalovirus exposure and HLA in healthy donors. The germline V gene has CDR1 SNHLY and CDR2 FYNNEI. CDR3 length equals 13 residues. PCR was performed using 60 Vbeta and 13 Jbeta primers. The protocol was immunoSEQ multiplex PCR, while the TCRdb copy is restricted to in-frame clones and leaves out a portion. The sample lists 75,000 to 100,000 clones, 65% to 80% occurring once. This TCR derives from a man aged 60 to 75 in good health and CMV-seropositive. The sample taken for sequencing was PBMCs. V gene TRBV2 combines with J gene TRBJ2-5, with TRBD1 matching 8 bases. The end of the DNA fits TRBJ2-7 better, so the J call may be wrong. The CDR3 region is CASSWTGRPEQYF. As DNA, the CDR3 is TGTGCCAGCAGCTGGACAGGGCGACCCGAGCAGTACTTC.